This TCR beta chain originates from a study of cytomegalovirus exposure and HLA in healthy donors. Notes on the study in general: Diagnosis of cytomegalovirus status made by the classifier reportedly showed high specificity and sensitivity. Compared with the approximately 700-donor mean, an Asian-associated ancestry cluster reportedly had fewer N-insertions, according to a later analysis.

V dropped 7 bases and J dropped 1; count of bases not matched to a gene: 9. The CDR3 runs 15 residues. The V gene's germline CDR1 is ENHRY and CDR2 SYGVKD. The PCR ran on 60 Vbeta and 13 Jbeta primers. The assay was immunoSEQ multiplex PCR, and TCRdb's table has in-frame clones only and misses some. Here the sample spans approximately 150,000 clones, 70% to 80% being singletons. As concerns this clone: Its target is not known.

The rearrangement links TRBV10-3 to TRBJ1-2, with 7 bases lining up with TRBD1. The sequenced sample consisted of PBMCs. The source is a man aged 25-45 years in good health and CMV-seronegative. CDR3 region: CAITPTGVFNYGYTF. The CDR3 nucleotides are TGTGCCATCACCCCTACAGGGGTTTTTAACTATGGCTACACCTTC.